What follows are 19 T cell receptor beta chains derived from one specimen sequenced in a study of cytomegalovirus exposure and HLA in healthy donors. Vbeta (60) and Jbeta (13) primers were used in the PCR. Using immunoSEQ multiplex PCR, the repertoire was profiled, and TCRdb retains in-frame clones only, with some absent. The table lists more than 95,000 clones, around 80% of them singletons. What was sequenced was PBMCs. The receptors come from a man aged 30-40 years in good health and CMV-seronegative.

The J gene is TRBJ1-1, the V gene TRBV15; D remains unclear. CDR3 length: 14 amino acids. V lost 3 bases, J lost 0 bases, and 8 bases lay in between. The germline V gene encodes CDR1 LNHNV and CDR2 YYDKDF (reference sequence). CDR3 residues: CATSRSGMNTEAFF. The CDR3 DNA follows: TGTGCCACCAGCAGGAGCGGAATGAACACTGAAGCTTTCTTT.

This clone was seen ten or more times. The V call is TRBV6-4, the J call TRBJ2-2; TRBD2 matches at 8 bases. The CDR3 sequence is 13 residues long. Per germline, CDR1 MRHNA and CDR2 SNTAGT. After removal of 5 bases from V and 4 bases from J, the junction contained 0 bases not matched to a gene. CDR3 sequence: CASSSGSTGELFF. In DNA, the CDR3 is TGTGCCAGCAGTAGCGGGAGCACCGGGGAGCTGTTTTTT.

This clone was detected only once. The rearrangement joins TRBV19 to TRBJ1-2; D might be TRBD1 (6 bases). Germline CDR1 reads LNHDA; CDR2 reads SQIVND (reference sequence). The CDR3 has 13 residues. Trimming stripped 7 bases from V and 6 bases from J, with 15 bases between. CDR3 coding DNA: TGTGCCAGTACCCCGGGGGGCTGGGATGGCTACACCTTC. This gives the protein CASTPGGWDGYTF.

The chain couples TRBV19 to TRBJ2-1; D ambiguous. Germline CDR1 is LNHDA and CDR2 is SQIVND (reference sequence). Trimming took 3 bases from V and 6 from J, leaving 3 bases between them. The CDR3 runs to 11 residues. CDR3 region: CASSILNEQFF. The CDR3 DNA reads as TGTGCCAGTAGTATCCTCAATGAGCAGTTCTTC.

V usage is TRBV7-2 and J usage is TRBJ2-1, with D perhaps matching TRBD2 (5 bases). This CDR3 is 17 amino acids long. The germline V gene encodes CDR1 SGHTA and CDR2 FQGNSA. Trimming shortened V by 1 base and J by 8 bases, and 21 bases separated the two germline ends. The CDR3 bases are TGTGCCAGCAGCTTAGTGGGCCGGGGTAGCCGCTTGGATGAGCAGTTCTTC. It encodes CASSLVGRGSRLDEQFF.

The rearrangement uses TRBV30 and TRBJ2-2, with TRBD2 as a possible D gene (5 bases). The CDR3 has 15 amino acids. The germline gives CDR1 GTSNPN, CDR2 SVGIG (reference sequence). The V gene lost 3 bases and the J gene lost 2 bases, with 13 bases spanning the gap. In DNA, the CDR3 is TGTGCCTGGAGCCCCATGGAGGATAACACCGGGGAGCTGTTTTTT. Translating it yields CAWSPMEDNTGELFF.

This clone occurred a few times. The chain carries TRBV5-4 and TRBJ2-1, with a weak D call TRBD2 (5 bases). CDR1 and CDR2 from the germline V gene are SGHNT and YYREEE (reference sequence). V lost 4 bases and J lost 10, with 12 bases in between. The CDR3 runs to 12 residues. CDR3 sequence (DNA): TGTGCCAGCAGCATTGCTTGGGAGGAGCAGTTCTTC. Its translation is CASSIAWEEQFF. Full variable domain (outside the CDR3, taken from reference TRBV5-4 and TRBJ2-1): ETGVTQSPTHLIKTRGQQVTLRCSSQSGHNTVSWYQQALGQGPQFIFQYYREEENGRGNFPPRFSGLQFPNYSSELNVNALELDDSALYLCASSIAWEEQFFGPGTRLTVL.

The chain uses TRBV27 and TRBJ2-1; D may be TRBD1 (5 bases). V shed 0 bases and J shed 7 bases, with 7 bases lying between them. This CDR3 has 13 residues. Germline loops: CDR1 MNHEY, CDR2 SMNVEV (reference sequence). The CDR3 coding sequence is TGTGCCAGCAGTTTATCCCAGGGTAATGAGCAGTTCTTC. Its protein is CASSLSQGNEQFF.

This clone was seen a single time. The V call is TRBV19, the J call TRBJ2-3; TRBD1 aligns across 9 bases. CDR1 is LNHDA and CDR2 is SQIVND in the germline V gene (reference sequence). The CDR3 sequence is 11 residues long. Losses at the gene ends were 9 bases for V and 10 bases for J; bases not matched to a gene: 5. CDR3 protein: CASRGDRAQYF. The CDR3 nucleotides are TGTGCCAGCAGGGGGGACAGGGCGCAGTATTTT.

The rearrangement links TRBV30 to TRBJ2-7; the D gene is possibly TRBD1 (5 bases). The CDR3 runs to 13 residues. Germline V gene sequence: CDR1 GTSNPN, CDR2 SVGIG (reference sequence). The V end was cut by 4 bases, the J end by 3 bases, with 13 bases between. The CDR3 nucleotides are TGTGCCTGGAATAGGGGTAGGAACTACGAGCAGTACTTC. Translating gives CAWNRGRNYEQYF.

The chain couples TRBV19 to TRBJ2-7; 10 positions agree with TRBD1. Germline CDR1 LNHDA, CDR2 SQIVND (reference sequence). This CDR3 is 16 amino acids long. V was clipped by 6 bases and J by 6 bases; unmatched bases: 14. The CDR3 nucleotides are TGTGCCAGTAGCAGAAAAGACAGGGGGCCTCCCGGCGAGCAGTACTTC. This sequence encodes CASSRKDRGPPGEQYF.

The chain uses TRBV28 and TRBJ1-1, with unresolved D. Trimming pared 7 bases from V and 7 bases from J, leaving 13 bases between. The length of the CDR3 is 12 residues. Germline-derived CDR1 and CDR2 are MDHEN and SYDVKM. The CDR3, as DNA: TGTGCCAGCACCATCCCAGAGGTTGAAGCTTTCTTT. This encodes CASTIPEVEAFF.

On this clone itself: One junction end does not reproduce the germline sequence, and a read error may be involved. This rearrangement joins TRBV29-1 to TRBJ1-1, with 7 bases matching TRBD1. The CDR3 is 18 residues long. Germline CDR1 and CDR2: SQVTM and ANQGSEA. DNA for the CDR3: TGCAGCATTACCCGTCGCCTCGGGGCAGGGGGAACGAACACTGAGGCTTTCTTT. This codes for CSITRRLGAGGTNTEAFF.

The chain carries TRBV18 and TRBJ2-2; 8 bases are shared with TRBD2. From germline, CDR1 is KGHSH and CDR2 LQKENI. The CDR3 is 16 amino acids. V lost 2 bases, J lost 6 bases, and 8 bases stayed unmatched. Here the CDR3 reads CASSPAQRGFAGELFF. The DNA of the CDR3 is TGTGCCAGCTCACCAGCCCAGCGGGGGTTTGCCGGGGAGCTGTTTTTT.

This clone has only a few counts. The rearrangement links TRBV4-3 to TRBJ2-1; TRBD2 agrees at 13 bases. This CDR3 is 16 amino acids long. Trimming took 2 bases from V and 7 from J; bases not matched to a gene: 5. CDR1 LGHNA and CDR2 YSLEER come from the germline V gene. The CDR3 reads CASSQPLAGGPNEQFF. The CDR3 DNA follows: TGCGCCAGCAGCCAACCACTAGCGGGGGGGCCTAATGAGCAGTTCTTC.

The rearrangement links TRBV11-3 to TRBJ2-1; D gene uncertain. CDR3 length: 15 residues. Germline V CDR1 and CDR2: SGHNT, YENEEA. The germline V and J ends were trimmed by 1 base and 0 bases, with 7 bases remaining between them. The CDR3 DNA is TGTGCCAGCAGCTTAGGGCCGCTCTCCTACAATGAGCAGTTCTTC. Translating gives CASSLGPLSYNEQFF.

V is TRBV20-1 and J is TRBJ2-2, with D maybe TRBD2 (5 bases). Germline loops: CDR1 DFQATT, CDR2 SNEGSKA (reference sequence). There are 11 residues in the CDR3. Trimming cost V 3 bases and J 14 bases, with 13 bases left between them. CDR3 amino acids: CSARLPEELFF. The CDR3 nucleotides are TGCAGTGCTAGGCTACCGGAGGAACTGTTTTTT.

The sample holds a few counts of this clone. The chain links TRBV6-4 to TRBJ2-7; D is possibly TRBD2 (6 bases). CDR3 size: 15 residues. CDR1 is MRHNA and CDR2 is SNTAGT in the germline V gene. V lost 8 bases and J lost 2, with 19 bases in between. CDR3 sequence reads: CASFLAAPRAYEQYF. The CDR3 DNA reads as TGTGCCAGCTTTTTAGCGGCCCCCCGGGCCTACGAGCAGTACTTC.

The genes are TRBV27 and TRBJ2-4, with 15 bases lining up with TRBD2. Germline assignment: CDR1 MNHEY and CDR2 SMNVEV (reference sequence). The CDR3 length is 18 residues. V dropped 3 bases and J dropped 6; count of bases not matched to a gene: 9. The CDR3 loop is CASSFAGTSGRFRNIQYF. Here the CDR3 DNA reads TGTGCCAGCAGTTTCGCCGGGACTAGCGGGAGGTTTAGAAACATTCAGTACTTC.